A selection of T cell receptor beta chains follows, all from one sample in a study of T-cell memory formation after mild COVID-19. Each CDR3 protein is one row after TCRdb ran MiXCR on the 5' RACE reads. In the table there are approximately 290,000 distinct CDR3 sequences, roughly 19% of which are singletons. The specimen was PBMCs or a T cell subset sorted from them (not recorded which). These receptors were taken from a man younger than 30 who had mild COVID-19 (a few samples of this study predate the infection). Cell type and time point are not known. The CDR3 runs from the conserved cysteine through the conserved F or W. The D gene is left open where the match is weak. A clone size is listed for some rows: how often the clone was seen (once, few, many), or a class if it is expanded.

CDR3 protein | CDR3 DNA | J gene | D gene | V gene | clone size
CASSATPGRGVSYNEQFF | TGTGCCAGCAGCGCAACGCCTGGGCGGGGGGTCTCCTACAATGAGCAGTTCTTC | TRBJ2-1 | TRBD2 | TRBV7-6 | NA
CAISESGLMNTEAFF | TGTGCCATCAGTGAGTCGGGCCTCATGAACACTGAAGCTTTCTTT | TRBJ1-1 | NA | TRBV10-3 | NA
CASSLGGKQPQHF | TGTGCCAGCAGCTTGGGGGGAAAACAGCCCCAGCATTTT | TRBJ1-5 | NA | TRBV7-2 | few
CASSLAHGAEQFF | TGTGCCAGCAGCTTAGCGCACGGTGCTGAGCAGTTCTTC | TRBJ2-1 | NA | TRBV7-6 | few
CASSQGTGGLVNEQFF | TGCGCCAGCAGCCAAGGGACAGGGGGCTTGGTCAATGAGCAGTTCTTC | TRBJ2-1 | TRBD1 | TRBV4-1 | NA
CASSFGVSEKLFF | TGTGCCAGCAGCTTTGGGGTTAGTGAAAAACTGTTTTTT | TRBJ1-4 | NA | TRBV7-2 | few
CSVGQGFYGYTF | TGCAGCGTTGGCCAGGGTTTCTATGGCTACACCTTC | TRBJ1-2 | NA | TRBV29-1 | NA
CASSRGLAVETQYF | TGCGCCAGCAGCCGGGGACTAGCGGTAGAGACCCAGTACTTC | TRBJ2-5 | TRBD2 | TRBV4-3 | few
CASSQDLGTSNIQYF | TGCGCCAGCAGCCAAGATCTCGGTACCTCGAACATTCAGTACTTC | TRBJ2-4 | NA | TRBV4-3 | few
CASSPTGDSYQPQHF | TGCGCCAGCAGCCCAACAGGGGACAGTTATCAGCCCCAGCATTTT | TRBJ1-5 | TRBD1 | TRBV4-3 | many
CSASRNTEAFF | TGCAGTGCTAGCAGGAACACTGAAGCTTTCTTT | TRBJ1-1 | NA | TRBV20-1 | many
CASSPAQGRADTQYF | TGTGCCAGCTCACCGGCACAGGGCCGGGCAGATACGCAGTATTTT | TRBJ2-3 | NA | TRBV18 | NA
CSARTSGGGRTDTQYF | TGCAGTGCTAGAACGAGCGGGGGGGGTCGAACAGATACGCAGTATTTT | TRBJ2-3 | TRBD2 | TRBV20-1 | few
CASSETQGYGSPLHF | TGTGCCAGCAGTGAAACCCAGGGATACGGCTCACCCCTCCACTTT | TRBJ1-6 | NA | TRBV25-1 | NA
CASSHGTAYEQYF | TGTGCCAGCAGCCACGGAACAGCCTACGAGCAGTACTTC | TRBJ2-7 | NA | TRBV14 | few
CSARDMRLNTEAFF | TGCAGTGCTAGAGATATGCGGCTGAACACTGAAGCTTTCTTT | TRBJ1-1 | NA | TRBV20-1 | NA
CASSPLAGRYEQFF | TGTGCCAGCAGCCCCCTGGCGGGGAGGTATGAGCAGTTCTTC | TRBJ2-1 | NA | TRBV11-2 | NA
CASSPPLAGGPGTGELFF | TGCGCCAGCAGCCCCCCCCTAGCGGGGGGGCCCGGCACCGGGGAGCTGTTTTTT | TRBJ2-2 | TRBD2 | TRBV5-1 | NA
CASSPRDGRTEKLFF | TGTGCCAGCAGCCCTCGCGACGGAAGGACGGAAAAACTGTTTTTT | TRBJ1-4 | NA | TRBV3-1 | NA
CASSEALGSVDKQYF | TGTGCCAGCAGTGAAGCGTTGGGGTCGGTAGATAAGCAGTATTTT | TRBJ2-3 | NA | TRBV2 | NA
CASSPTGGFNSPLHF | TGTGCCAGCAGTCCGACAGGGGGTTTTAATTCACCCCTCCACTTT | TRBJ1-6 | TRBD1 | TRBV12-3/TRBV12-4 | NA
CSARGGAINEQFF | TGCAGTGCTAGGGGGGGCGCAATCAATGAGCAGTTCTTC | TRBJ2-1 | NA | TRBV20-1 | NA
CASSKKGPGTRVELFF | TGTGCCAGCAGCAAAAAGGGGCCAGGCACCCGGGTGGAGCTGTTTTTT | TRBJ2-2 | NA | TRBV21-1 | few
CASTPPGQGPPFLEAFF | TGTGCCAGCACCCCCCCAGGTCAGGGACCACCCTTTCTTGAAGCTTTCTTT | TRBJ1-1 | NA | TRBV7-9 | NA
CASRKLAFKFF | TGTGCCAGCAGAAAGCTAGCTTTTAAATTCTTC | TRBJ2-1 | NA | TRBV12-3/TRBV12-4 | NA
CASSFIAGVNTEAFF | TGTGCCAGCAGCTTCATAGCAGGGGTTAACACTGAAGCTTTCTTT | TRBJ1-1 | NA | TRBV9 | NA
CASSEAGKGTEAFF | TGCGCCAGCAGTGAGGCCGGCAAGGGCACTGAAGCTTTCTTT | TRBJ1-1 | NA | TRBV10-2 | NA
CASSQERQGDSPLHF | TGCGCCAGCAGCCAAGAGAGACAGGGGGATTCACCCCTCCACTTT | TRBJ1-6 | TRBD1 | TRBV4-3 | few
CASSLGPSSGANVLTF | TGTGCCAGCAGCTTAGGCCCGTCCTCTGGGGCCAACGTCCTGACTTTC | TRBJ2-6 | NA | TRBV7-9 | NA
CSASGTKDYNEQFF | TGCAGTGCCTCCGGGACAAAAGACTACAATGAGCAGTTCTTC | TRBJ2-1 | NA | TRBV20-1 | many
CASSLAPSTYNEQFF | TGCGCCAGCAGCTTGGCCCCTAGCACCTACAATGAGCAGTTCTTC | TRBJ2-1 | NA | TRBV5-1 | few
CASGMNTEAFF | TGTGCTAGTGGCATGAACACTGAAGCTTTCTTT | TRBJ1-1 | NA | TRBV12-5 | few
CASSRGEDTGELFF | TGTGCCAGTAGTAGAGGGGAAGACACCGGGGAGCTGTTTTTT | TRBJ2-2 | NA | TRBV19 | NA
CASKLTYQETQYF | TGTGCCAGCAAACTGACTTACCAAGAGACCCAGTACTTC | TRBJ2-5 | NA | TRBV6-2/TRBV6-3 | NA
CSAWTGVGNEQFF | TGCAGCGCCTGGACAGGGGTTGGCAATGAGCAGTTCTTC | TRBJ2-1 | TRBD1 | TRBV29-1 | NA
CASSWGAQGKRGINYGYTF | TGCGCCAGCAGCTGGGGGGCCCAGGGGAAAAGAGGAATCAACTATGGCTACACCTTC | TRBJ1-2 | NA | TRBV5-1 | NA
CASRSGLAGTGELFF | TGTGCCAGCAGGTCGGGACTAGCGGGGACCGGGGAGCTGTTTTTT | TRBJ2-2 | TRBD2 | TRBV7-6 | few
CASSPGATTEAFF | TGTGCCAGCAGCCCCGGGGCAACCACTGAAGCTTTCTTT | TRBJ1-1 | NA | TRBV7-9 | few